A single T cell receptor beta chain is shown here with its context. Its antigen is not identified. This sample stems from a study of CD4 T cells in relation to SARS-CoV-2 and coronaviruses. Here immunoSEQ multiplex PCR was the method, and the copy in TCRdb shows in-frame clones only, minus some. This table holds 25,000 to 30,000 clones, roughly 80% found once. Unexposed donor CD4+ T cells date from about 2011-2018, before the COVID-19 pandemic. The cells were cultured for under 13 days before CD4+ T cells were isolated. PBMCs were plated at a few million per well in IL-2-containing medium. The ends were cut back, 0 bases at V and 5 bases at J, with 14 bases in the middle. The CDR3 contains 16 residues. Germline V lookup: CDR1 SGHVS, CDR2 FQNEAQ.

The chain uses TRBV7-8 and TRBJ1-3, with D maybe TRBD1 (6 bases). Material: CD4+ T cells from PBMCs, cultured in vitro. The clonotype originates from a human donor in good health. For the CDR3, the DNA is TGTGCCAGCAGCTTAGCGAGTGGAGGGGGTCGAAACACCATATATTTT. Translation gives CASSLASGGGRNTIYF.